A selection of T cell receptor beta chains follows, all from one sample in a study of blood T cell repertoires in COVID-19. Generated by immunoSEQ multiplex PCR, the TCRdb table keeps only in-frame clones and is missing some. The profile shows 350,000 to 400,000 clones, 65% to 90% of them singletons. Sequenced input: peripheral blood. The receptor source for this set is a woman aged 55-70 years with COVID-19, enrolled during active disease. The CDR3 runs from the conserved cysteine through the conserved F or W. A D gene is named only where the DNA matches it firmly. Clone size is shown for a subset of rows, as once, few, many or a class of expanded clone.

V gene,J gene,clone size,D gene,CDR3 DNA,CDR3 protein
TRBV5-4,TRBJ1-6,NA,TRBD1,TGTGCCAGCAGCCGGGACAGGGAGTCACCCCTCCACTTT,CASSRDRESPLHF
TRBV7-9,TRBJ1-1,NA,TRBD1,TGTGCCAGCAGTCATGGGACAGGGGACGCTGAAGCTTTCTTT,CASSHGTGDAEAFF
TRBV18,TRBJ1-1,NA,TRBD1,TGTGCCAGCACCGAGACAGGGAATCCTGAAGCTTTCTTT,CASTETGNPEAFF
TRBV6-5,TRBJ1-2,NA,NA,TGTGCCAGCATGCGGGTGACCGCTAACTATGGCTACACCTTC,CASMRVTANYGYTF
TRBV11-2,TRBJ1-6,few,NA,TGTGCCAGCAGCTTAGCCCGAGGGGGTAATTCACCCCTCCACTTT,CASSLARGGNSPLHF
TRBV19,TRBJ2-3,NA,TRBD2,TGTGCCAGTAAGGGCGGGGGGCTCACAGATACGCAGTATTTT,CASKGGGLTDTQYF
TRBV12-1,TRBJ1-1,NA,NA,TGTGCCACTACAAAGAACCGGGACACCCCTAAAGACAACAACATGAACACTGAAGCTTTCTTT,CATTKNRDTPKDNNMNTEAFF
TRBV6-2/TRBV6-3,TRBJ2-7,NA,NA,TGTGCCAGCAGTTACCCTGAATCACTGTCCTACGAGCAGTACTTC,CASSYPESLSYEQYF
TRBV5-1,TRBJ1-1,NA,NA,TGCGCCAGCCAGACCGATCCCAGGGGCACGGCTGAAGCTTTCTTT,CASQTDPRGTAEAFF
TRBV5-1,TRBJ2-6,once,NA,TGCGCCAGCAGTCTAGGTAGCTCTGGGGCCAACGTCCTGACTTTC,CASSLGSSGANVLTF
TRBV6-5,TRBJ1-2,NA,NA,TGTGCCAGCAAGGACAGTTACCAAGGCTACACCTTC,CASKDSYQGYTF
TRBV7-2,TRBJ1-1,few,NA,TGTGCCAGCAGCTTAGGCACCGGACGGCGGGCAGCTTTCTTT,CASSLGTGRRAAFF
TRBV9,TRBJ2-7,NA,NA,TGTGCCAGCAGCCTTAGGGGTGTAGGCGAGCAGTACTTC,CASSLRGVGEQYF
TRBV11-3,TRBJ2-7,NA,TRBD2,TGTGCCAGCAGCCCAGGACTAGCGGGGGGCCCCTACGAGCAGTACTTC,CASSPGLAGGPYEQYF
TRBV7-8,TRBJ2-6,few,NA,TGTGCCAGCAGCCCCCCGGGACTTGACTTCTCTGGGGCCAACGTCCTGACTTTC,CASSPPGLDFSGANVLTF
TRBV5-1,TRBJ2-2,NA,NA,TGCGCCAGCAGCTCACGACAGGCGAACACCGGGGAGCTGTTTTTT,CASSSRQANTGELFF
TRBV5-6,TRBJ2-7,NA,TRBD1,TGTGCCAGCAGCTTGGGGGCAGGGGGCTACGAGCAGTACTTC,CASSLGAGGYEQYF
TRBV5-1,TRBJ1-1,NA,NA,TGCGCCAGCAGCTCTTATTCGAACACTGAAGCTTTCTTT,CASSSYSNTEAFF
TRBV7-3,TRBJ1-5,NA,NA,TGTGCCAGCAACCACCGACGGAGTTACAATCAGCCCCAGCATTTT,CASNHRRSYNQPQHF
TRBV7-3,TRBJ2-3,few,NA,TGTGCCAGCAGCCCCTTTGGGGGGAGCACAGATACGCAGTATTTT,CASSPFGGSTDTQYF
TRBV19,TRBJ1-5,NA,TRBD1,TGTGCCAGTAACTCTGGGACAGGGGGCTTCAATCAGCCCCAGCATTTT,CASNSGTGGFNQPQHF
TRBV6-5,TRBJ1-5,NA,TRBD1,TGTGCCAGCAGTCGGGACAGTAATAGCAATCAGCCCCAGCATTTT,CASSRDSNSNQPQHF
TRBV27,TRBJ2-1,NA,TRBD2,TGTGCCAGCAGTTCTGAGCGGGGGACCTACAATGAGCAGTTCTTC,CASSSERGTYNEQFF
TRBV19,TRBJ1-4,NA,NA,TGTGCCAGTAGTATTTTCAGGGGACATGAAAAACTGTTTTTT,CASSIFRGHEKLFF
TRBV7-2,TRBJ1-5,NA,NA,TGTGCCAGCACTTCTGGGCAGCGCAATCAGCCCCAGCATTTT,CASTSGQRNQPQHF
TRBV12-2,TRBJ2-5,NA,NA,TGTGCAAGTCGCTGGAGGTTCCAAGGAGGAGAGACCCAGTACTTC,CASRWRFQGGETQYF
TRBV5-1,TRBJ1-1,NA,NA,TGCGCCAGCAGCCCAGGGGCCCACATGAACACTGAAGCTTTCTTT,CASSPGAHMNTEAFF
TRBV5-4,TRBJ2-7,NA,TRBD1,TGTGCCAGCAGCCGAAACAGGGGGCTGGGCGAGCAGTACTTC,CASSRNRGLGEQYF
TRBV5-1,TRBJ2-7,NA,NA,TGCGCCAGCAGCTTGGACGGAGGGGCCTACGAGCAGTACTTC,CASSLDGGAYEQYF
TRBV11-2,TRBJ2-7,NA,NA,TGTGCCAGCAGCTTTATCTACGGCTCCTACGAGCAGTACTTC,CASSFIYGSYEQYF
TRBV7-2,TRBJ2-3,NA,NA,TGTGCCAGCAGCTTAGGCCGTGGAGGGGGGGGAGATACGCAGTATTTT,CASSLGRGGGGDTQYF
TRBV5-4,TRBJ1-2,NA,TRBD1,TGTGCCAGCAGCTTGCTGGGACAGGGGGATCTTGGCTACACCTTC,CASSLLGQGDLGYTF
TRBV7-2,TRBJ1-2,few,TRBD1,TGTGCCAGCAGCTTAGTAACCGGGACAGCCGGTGGCTACACCTTC,CASSLVTGTAGGYTF
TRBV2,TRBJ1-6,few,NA,TGTGCCAGCAGTGAAGTAAGAGGGGGGGCTTCACCCCTCCACTTT,CASSEVRGGASPLHF
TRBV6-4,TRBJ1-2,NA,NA,TGTGCCAGCAGTGACTCGGAGTCTACCAATGGCTACACCTTC,CASSDSESTNGYTF
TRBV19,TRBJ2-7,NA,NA,TGTGCCAGTAGTGTGGACTTCCAAGAGTCCTACGAGCAGTACTTC,CASSVDFQESYEQYF
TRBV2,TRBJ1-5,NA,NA,TGTGCCAGCGCGGGGGGTTGGGAACAGCCCCAGCATTTT,CASAGGWEQPQHF
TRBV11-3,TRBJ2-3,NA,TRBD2,TGTGCCAGCAGCTTAGTGGGACTAGCGCTTTCAGATACGCAGTATTTT,CASSLVGLALSDTQYF
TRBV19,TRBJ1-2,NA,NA,TGTGCCAGTAGTATCATCGCGGGAACCTATGGCTACACCTTC,CASSIIAGTYGYTF
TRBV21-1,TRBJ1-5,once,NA,TGTGCCACCCCCCGGGGGATGGTACGCAATCAGCCCCAGCATTTT,CATPRGMVRNQPQHF
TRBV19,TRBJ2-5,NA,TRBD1,TGTGCCAGTAGTATAGTCACAGGGGGCTCATTTCCCCAGTACTTC,CASSIVTGGSFPQYF
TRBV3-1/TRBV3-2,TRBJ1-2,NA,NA,TGTGCCAGCAGCCAAGTTGGGGGCCATGGCTACACCTTC,CASSQVGGHGYTF
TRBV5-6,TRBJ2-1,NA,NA,TGTGCCAGCAGCTTGTTTGTTCGTAGCGGTTCCTACAATGAGCAGTTCTTC,CASSLFVRSGSYNEQFF
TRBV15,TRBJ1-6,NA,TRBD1,TGTGCCACCAGCAGAGTCGGTGGGGGACAGGTATATTATAATTCACCCCTCCACTTT,CATSRVGGGQVYYNSPLHF
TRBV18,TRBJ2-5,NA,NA,TGTGCCAGCTCGCCTCGGGACACCTTATACTACCCACAAGAGACCCAGTACTTC,CASSPRDTLYYPQETQYF
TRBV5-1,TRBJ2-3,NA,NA,TGCGCCAGCAGTCCGACCGCAGGATACACAGATACGCAGTATTTT,CASSPTAGYTDTQYF
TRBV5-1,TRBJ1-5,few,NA,TGCGCCAGCAGTCAGGACCAGGAGGGTCAGCCCCAGCATTTT,CASSQDQEGQPQHF
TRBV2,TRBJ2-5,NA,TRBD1,TGTGCCAGCACTCCGATGACAGGGAAAGAGACCCAGTACTTC,CASTPMTGKETQYF
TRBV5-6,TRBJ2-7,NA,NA,TGTGCCAGCAGCTTGGCGGGTGGGGGGGCTTTCCCCTACGAGCAGTACTTC,CASSLAGGGAFPYEQYF
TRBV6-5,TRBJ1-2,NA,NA,TGTGCCAGCATTGGAGGGGTTTTAGGCTACACCTTC,CASIGGVLGYTF